Included here is one T cell receptor beta chain sequence, with context. This clone was picked up a small number of times. Its antigen has not been determined. Per-base quality was not reported, and no clone a single base away is much larger than it. The sample comes from a study of radiation and T cells in renal cell carcinoma (dated by TCRdb to 2019 to 2021). Broadly, across the study: A total of around 53 samples underwent TCR beta sequencing, made up of some 26 tumors and about 27 peripheral blood samples. The last blood draw happened 4 weeks after radiation, timed to coincide with nephrectomy. A total of 4,016,671 unique CDR3 nucleotide sequences, encoding more than 2 million unique CDR3 amino acid sequences, were found across all 50 or so samples.

The time point label, read with the paper, signifies: blood 4 weeks post-SBRT, at nephrectomy. The treatment or condition tag for this specimen amounts to: 15 Gy SBRT to primary tumor, nephrectomy 4 weeks later. The samples were obtained from a clinical trial, where primary renal cell carcinomas were treated with 15 Gy stereotactic body radiation therapy and then removed by nephrectomy 4 weeks afterward. To follow tumor-enriched clonotypes, peripheral blood was collected serially from radiation-treated patients at baseline and again at 2 weeks and 4 weeks after SBRT. Every patient's renal cell carcinoma showed clear cell pathology. Genomic DNA for TCR sequencing was prepared using the QIAamp DNA Blood Mini Kit (Qiagen). The analyses included just those samples that passed every quality control check. Following the manufacturer's recommendations, the immunoSEQ kit was used to generate TCR beta libraries from genomic DNA. Library preparation used a first multiplex PCR with proprietary primers, then a second PCR adding unique barcodes, with bead cleanups after each round. Each sample batch included a kit-provided positive control reaction and a negative control reaction. The final libraries were assessed on an Agilent 4200 TapeStation D1000 ScreenTape, pooled by volume, and quantified by qPCR. Sequencing was performed on an Illumina NextSeq500 using a MidOutput 150-cycle cartridge, with 156 Read1 cycles, 15 Index1 cycles, and the kit custom primers. The pooled library was loaded at approximately 0.92 pM with approximately 20% PhiX control spiked in. For the original study's pipeline: Vendor-processed data were analyzed in R, with a clonotype defined as all T cells sharing the same CDR3 nucleotide sequence. For clone abundance analyses, frequencies were normalized to the 10,000 most abundant clones in each sample. Before analysis, public T cell clones were removed, and these numbered fewer than six per sample on average. Tumor-enriched clonotypes and baseline blood-enriched clonotypes were defined as those with an abundance difference of at least 32-fold between compartments. Clonotypes expanded or contracted between blood time points were identified with a beta-binomial differential abundance model. Tumor-blood repertoire similarity was measured with the Baroni-Urbani and Buser coefficient, and groups were compared using two-tailed Wilcoxon tests in R. The table was pulled from immuneACCESS by TCRdb, which kept in-frame rearrangements only. Such tables lose some clones; where checked, under half of the loss comes from unresolved V genes, and the rest has no known cause. V, J and clone size were drawn from that table, and D and trimming were deduced from the DNA. This sample has 130,000 to 150,000 clones in its table, and 65% to 90% of those were observed once. The ten largest make up 15% to 20% of the sample.

The full study reports these points: Blood repertoire dynamics were not followed beyond 4 weeks after treatment. In blood, the top tumor clonotypes increased between baseline and 2 weeks post-radiation and then shrank by 4 weeks, which suggests that tumor-resident clones expanded only transiently. The single-armed trial design could not address effects of radiation dose or scheduling on the TCR repertoire. No pretreatment tumor biopsies were available, so the baseline intratumoral presence of clonotypes could not be determined.

This material consisted of blood, taken from a patient whose treatment included radiotherapy and nephrectomy. This clonotype was sampled from a woman aged 45-65 years with renal cell carcinoma.

The DNA sequence reads TGTGCCATCAGTAGGGGGTTGGGGAACACTGAAGCTTTCTTT. This yields the protein CAISRGLGNTEAFF. The chain couples TRBV10-3 to TRBJ1-1; tentative D gene TRBD1, with 6 bases matching. The V and J ends are trimmed by 5 bases and 1 base, leaving 11 bases between them. The germline V gene sets CDR1 to ENHRY and CDR2 to SYGVKD. Taken from cysteine to phenylalanine, the CDR3 has 14 residues. The sequence is cut down to CDR3 DNA, 42 bases in frame from base 1.